The present entry profiles one TCR beta chain with its context. Its antigen is as yet unknown. J lost 3 bases, V lost 5 bases, and 10 bases had no gene match. The CDR3 spans 18 residues. The germline V gene encodes CDR1 ENHRY and CDR2 SYGVKD. The PCR contained 60 Vbeta and 13 Jbeta primers. Method: immunoSEQ multiplex PCR; TCRdb's copy keeps in-frame clones and lacks some. Among 85,000 to 100,000 clones, roughly 67% were seen once, and the ten largest hold about 2.5%. The data originate from a study of cytomegalovirus exposure and HLA in healthy donors. This donor has no recorded CMV serostatus. The study, taken as a whole, reports: Listed as cytomegalovirus-associated were 170 or so TCR beta chains. Solely CMV serostatus was available to characterize immune exposure. In a later analysis, V- and J-gene trimming of beta chains associated with a DCLRE1C missense variant, replicated independently.

Input material: PBMCs. V and J are TRBV10-3 and TRBJ2-3, with 14 positions matching TRBD2. The source is a human donor in good health. The CDR3 protein is CAISRSGTSGGRTDTQYF. CDR3 nucleotides: TGTGCCATCAGTAGATCCGGGACTAGCGGGGGAAGGACAGATACGCAGTATTTT.